The 17 T cell receptor beta chains listed next were all sequenced from one sample in a study of blood T cell repertoires in COVID-19. Produced via immunoSEQ multiplex PCR; TCRdb's table is partial and in-frame only. The sample comprises around 180,000 clones, 65% to 85% of which are singletons, and more than 5% rests with the top ten. Material: peripheral blood. The source is a woman aged 25 to 39 with acute or convalescent COVID-19.

The genes are TRBV6-5 and TRBJ1-1; D might be TRBD1 (5 bases). The germline gives CDR1 MNHEY, CDR2 SVGAGI. The CDR3 has 14 amino acids. Trimming removed 3 bases at V and 4 bases at J, with 12 bases between. The CDR3 DNA sequence: TGTGCCAGCAGTTATTATCAGGGTGGCACTGAAGCTTTCTTT. Translation: CASSYYQGGTEAFF.

This chain connects TRBV2 to TRBJ2-7; D might be TRBD1 (6 bases). Trimming removed 4 bases at V and 2 bases at J, with 9 bases between. CDR3 length: 13 residues. In germline, CDR1 is SNHLY, CDR2 FYNNEI. CDR3 in amino acids: CASSVQGPYEQYF. CDR3 DNA sequence: TGTGCCAGCAGTGTACAGGGCCCCTACGAGCAGTACTTC.

CDR3 bases: TGTGCCAGCAGCTTACTAGCGATCTCCTACAATGAGCAGTTCTTC. The encoded protein is CASSLLAISYNEQFF. This rearrangement joins TRBV7-2 to TRBJ2-1; a weak D match, TRBD2 (6 bases). The V gene's germline CDR1 is SGHTA and CDR2 FQGNSA. Trimming cost V 2 bases and J 0 bases, with 8 bases left between them. The CDR3 covers 15 residues.

The chain links TRBV19 to TRBJ2-3, with 10 bases identical to TRBD2. CDR3 size: 15 residues. Per the germline V gene, CDR1 is LNHDA and CDR2 is SQIVND (reference sequence). Unmatched junction bases numbered 5, after V lost 5 bases and J lost 3 bases. CDR3: CASSSPGLATDTQYF. In DNA, the CDR3 is TGTGCCAGTAGTTCTCCGGGACTAGCGACAGATACGCAGTATTTT.

This chain joins TRBV2 and TRBJ2-3; D may be TRBD1 (5 bases). The germline V gene has CDR1 SNHLY and CDR2 FYNNEI. The germline V and J ends were trimmed by 9 bases and 2 bases, with 18 bases remaining between them. The CDR3 length is 15 residues. This chain's CDR3 is CARTFSGIPTDTQYF. CDR3 sequence (DNA): TGTGCCAGAACATTTTCAGGGATCCCCACAGATACGCAGTATTTT. The full variable domain, with the rest looked up from reference TRBV2 and TRBJ2-3, is EPEVTQTPSHQVTQMGQEVILRCVPISNHLYFYWYRQILGQKVEFLVSFYNNEISEKSEIFDDQFSVERPDGSNFTLKIRSTKLEDSAMYFCARTFSGIPTDTQYFGPGTRLTVL.

In its sample, this clone was seen once. The chain uses TRBV5-1 and TRBJ1-1; 8 bases align to TRBD1. The CDR3 covers 15 residues. Germline-derived CDR1 and CDR2 are SGHRS and YFSETQ. J gave up 2 bases and V 4 bases, and 7 bases lay outside the gene matches. Here the CDR3 DNA reads TGCGCCAGCAGCGGCTTAACAGGGGGTAACACTGAAGCTTTCTTT. It codes for CASSGLTGGNTEAFF. Together with reference TRBV5-1 and TRBJ1-1, the CDR3 gives the full variable domain: KAGVTQTPRYLIKTRGQQVTLSCSPISGHRSVSWYQQTPGQGLQFLFEYFSETQRNKGNFPGRFSGRQFSNSRSEMNVSTLELGDSALYLCASSGLTGGNTEAFFGQGTRLTVV.

The CDR3 DNA follows: TGTGCCAGCAGTCCCGGGGTTATGACCGGGGAGCTGTTTTTT. Translated, it gives CASSPGVMTGELFF. The J gene is TRBJ2-2, the V gene TRBV25-1; weak D call: TRBD2 (5 bases). The germline CDR1 and CDR2 sequences are MGHDK and SYGVNS. Trimming stripped 5 bases from V and 5 bases from J, with 12 bases between. The CDR3 has 14 amino acids.

The rearrangement uses TRBV2 and TRBJ2-3; 9 bases agree with TRBD2. From germline, CDR1 is SNHLY and CDR2 FYNNEI. V lost 5 bases and J lost 1; bases outside the gene matches: 10. CDR3 length: 17 residues. The CDR3, as DNA: TGTGCCAGCAGTCGTCGAAATAGCGGGGGCCGCACAGATACGCAGTATTTT. Residues: CASSRRNSGGRTDTQYF.

The V gene is TRBV9, the J gene TRBJ2-5; 8 bases are shared with TRBD1. V lost 4 bases, J lost 5 bases, and 13 bases stayed unmatched. This CDR3 has 16 amino acids. The germline V gene encodes CDR1 SGDLS and CDR2 YYNGEE. CDR3 sequence reads: CASSPRPDRVGETQYF. For the CDR3, the DNA is TGTGCCAGCAGCCCACGTCCGGACAGGGTTGGGGAGACCCAGTACTTC.

The table lists this clone with a few counts. This chain connects TRBV28 to TRBJ2-7; a weak D match, TRBD2 (6 bases). The V end was cut by 4 bases, the J end by 3 bases, with 16 bases between. The CDR3 extends over 15 amino acids. Germline-derived CDR1 and CDR2 are MDHEN and SYDVKM. The CDR3, as DNA: TGTGCCAGCAGTTCGGCCGGGGGTTTGGTCTACGAGCAGTACTTC. Its translation is CASSSAGGLVYEQYF.

J is TRBJ1-4 and V is TRBV20-1; 9 bases are shared with TRBD1. The CDR3 consists of 14 residues. The V gene's germline CDR1 is DFQATT and CDR2 SNEGSKA (reference sequence). The junction had 6 bases not matched to a gene; V was cut back by 3 bases and J by 7 bases. CDR3 coding DNA: TGCAGTGCTAGTAGACAGGGGGTGGGTGAAAAACTGTTTTTT. This translates into CSASRQGVGEKLFF.

The chain uses TRBV30 and TRBJ1-1; 9 bases agree with TRBD1. Trimming at V came to 1 base and at J to 3 bases, leaving 0 bases not matched to a gene. Looked up from germline, CDR1 is GTSNPN and CDR2 is SVGIG (reference sequence). CDR3 length: 13 residues. The CDR3 here is CAWSGDRDTEAFF. CDR3 coding DNA: TGTGCCTGGAGTGGGGACAGGGACACTGAAGCTTTCTTT.

V usage is TRBV5-1 and J usage is TRBJ2-7; 9 bases agree with TRBD1. Trimming cost V 4 bases and J 3 bases; bases outside gene matches: 8. Germline V gives CDR1 SGHRS, CDR2 YFSETQ. This CDR3 spans 15 amino acids. CDR3 nucleotide sequence: TGCGCCAGCAGCGGAGGGACAGGGAAGGACTACGAGCAGTACTTC. Its translation is CASSGGTGKDYEQYF.

The gene calls are TRBV2 and TRBJ2-7, with 7 bases aligning to TRBD1. Germline CDR1 SNHLY, CDR2 FYNNEI. The trim removed 6 bases at V and 3 bases at J, leaving 5 bases unmatched. The CDR3 extends over 13 amino acids. This CDR3 reads CASSLDRDYEQYF. As DNA, the CDR3 is TGTGCCAGCAGCCTTGACAGGGACTACGAGCAGTACTTC.

The V and J genes are TRBV19 and TRBJ1-3; 12 bases map to TRBD1. From germline, CDR1 is LNHDA and CDR2 SQIVND (reference sequence). V gave up 6 bases and J gave up 1 base; unmatched junction bases: 13. The CDR3 consists of 19 residues. This CDR3 is CASSITGTGGRRSGNTIYF. CDR3 sequence (DNA): TGTGCCAGTAGCATTACCGGGACAGGGGGCAGGAGGTCTGGAAACACCATATATTTT.

This clone showed up just a few times. The rearrangement links TRBV7-2 to TRBJ1-1; 8 bases align to TRBD1. CDR1 and CDR2 from the germline V gene are SGHTA and FQGNSA. J was trimmed by 1 base and V by 4 bases; bases with no gene match: 5. The CDR3 is made up of 15 amino acids. The CDR3 loop is CASSSGQGGNTEAFF. The CDR3 nucleotides read TGTGCCAGCAGCTCTGGACAGGGTGGGAACACTGAAGCTTTCTTT.

J is TRBJ1-5 and V is TRBV19; possibly TRBD1 for D (5 bases). Germline V gives CDR1 LNHDA, CDR2 SQIVND (reference sequence). Trimming stripped 3 bases from V and 2 bases from J, with 20 bases between. CDR3 length equals 18 residues. The CDR3 DNA sequence: TGTGCCAGTAGTATTGGGGTCATAGGGGCCTCAGGCAATCAGCCCCAGCATTTT. Translating gives CASSIGVIGASGNQPQHF.